This T cell receptor beta chain appears in the sequencing data of a study of cytomegalovirus exposure and HLA in healthy donors. Repertoires were generated with immunoSEQ multiplex PCR, while TCRdb's copy carries only in-frame clones and drops some. The repertoire has 35,000 to 40,000 clones, just under 95% of them found once; the top ten carry about 3.1%. The length of the CDR3 is 15 residues. Trimming cost V 4 bases and J 5 bases; bases outside gene matches: 5. CDR1 is MRHNA and CDR2 is SNTAGT in the germline V gene. This sequence originates from a man aged 18 to 30 in good health and CMV-seronegative. This sequence joins TRBV6-4 and TRBJ2-1; TRBD1 matches 10 bases. Sequenced: PBMCs. CDR3 DNA: TGTGCCAGCAGTGCTCAGGGACAGGGGCACAATGAGCAGTTCTTC. This codes for CASSAQGQGHNEQFF.